The 12 T cell receptor beta chains below were found in one sample sequenced in a study of T-cell reconstitution after alpha-beta-depleted transplantation in children. The authors prepared the TCRbeta library with unique molecular identifiers. A single record per CDR3 protein comes from TCRdb applying MiXCR to the PCR reads. Here the sample spans around 450,000 distinct CDR3 sequences, 8% to 11% being singletons. Source: PBMCs, taken before TCRalphabeta/CD19-depleted stem cell transplant. Receptors were obtained from a child aged 2-9 years with inherited bone marrow failure, due to receive a stem cell transplant.

This clonotype was observed many times. The rearrangement uses TRBV9 and TRBJ2-3; 10 bases align to TRBD2. Unmatched junction bases numbered 4, after V lost 1 base and J lost 2 bases. The CDR3 extends over 16 amino acids. CDR1 SGDLS and CDR2 YYNGEE come from the germline V gene. The CDR3 loop reads CASSVLAGGDTDTQYF. The CDR3 DNA is TGTGCCAGCAGCGTATTAGCGGGAGGCGACACAGATACGCAGTATTTT. Filled out from reference TRBV9 and TRBJ2-3, the complete variable domain reads DSGVTQTPKHLITATGQRVTLRCSPRSGDLSVYWYQQSLDQGLQFLIQYYNGEERAKGNILERFSAQQFPDLHSELNLSSLELGDSALYFCASSVLAGGDTDTQYFGPGTRLTVL.

This clonotype has at least ten counts. For the CDR3, the DNA is TGTGCCAGCAGTGGGTTACTCACCGTGCCCGCCTACAATGAGCAGTTCTTC. It specifies CASSGLLTVPAYNEQFF. The rearrangement joins TRBV6-2 or TRBV6-3 to TRBJ2-1, with D hard to call. There are 17 residues in the CDR3. Germline V gene lookup returns CDR1 MNHEY and CDR2 SVGEGT. The ends were cut back, 5 bases at V and 2 bases at J, with 19 bases in the middle.

In its sample, this clonotype was seen many times. This chain connects TRBV20-1 to TRBJ2-7; 7 nucleotides match TRBD1. Trimming at V came to 6 bases and at J to 2 bases, leaving 7 bases not matched to a gene. Germline V lookup: CDR1 DFQATT, CDR2 SNEGSKA (reference sequence). The CDR3 consists of 13 residues. CDR3 in DNA: TGCAGTGCAAGCACAGGGGAAGCCTACGAGCAGTACTTC. Amino acid sequence: CSASTGEAYEQYF.

V is TRBV19 and J is TRBJ2-2; D ambiguous. Germline V lookup: CDR1 LNHDA, CDR2 SQIVND (reference sequence). V lost 3 bases and J lost 6, with 5 bases in between. The CDR3 has 12 residues. CDR3 DNA: TGTGCCAGTAGTATTTTTTCCGGGGAGCTGTTTTTT. Residues: CASSIFSGELFF.

Many counts were recorded for this clonotype. The chain couples TRBV6-1 to TRBJ2-7; TRBD2 is a possible D gene (5 bases). Trimming removed 3 bases at V and 5 bases at J, with 8 bases between. The V gene's germline CDR1 is MNHNS and CDR2 SASEGT. The CDR3 has 12 amino acids. The CDR3 region is CASSEVRDEQYF. The CDR3 DNA follows: TGTGCCAGCAGTGAGGTGAGGGACGAGCAGTACTTC.

This clonotype was counted many times. The rearrangement joins TRBV6-5 to TRBJ1-4; possibly TRBD1 for D (5 bases). Germline V gives CDR1 MNHEY, CDR2 SVGAGI. V shed 5 bases and J shed 8 bases, with 9 bases lying between them. This CDR3 is 12 amino acids long. The CDR3 region is CASSLGGEKLFF. The CDR3 DNA follows: TGTGCCAGCAGTCTTGGGGGGGAAAAACTGTTTTTT.

This clonotype turned up a few times. V and J are TRBV19 and TRBJ1-5; possibly TRBD1 for D (5 bases). The CDR3 totals 15 residues. The germline V gene has CDR1 LNHDA and CDR2 SQIVND (reference sequence). V shed 9 bases and J shed 4 bases, with 19 bases lying between them. The CDR3 loop reads CASRTGTRGNQPQHF. The CDR3 nucleotides are TGTGCCAGCAGGACCGGGACCCGAGGAAATCAGCCCCAGCATTTT.

This clonotype showed up just a few times. The CDR3 reads CASSSWGNQPQHF. In DNA form, the CDR3 reads TGTGCCAGCAGTTCCTGGGGGAATCAGCCCCAGCATTTT. The chain is built from TRBV27 and TRBJ1-5; D is perhaps TRBD1 (5 bases). Trimming took off 4 bases at V and 4 bases at J, with 8 bases between the two ends. Germline V gene lookup returns CDR1 MNHEY and CDR2 SMNVEV (reference sequence). The CDR3 is 13 residues long.

This clonotype was seen more than once but under ten times. The chain recombines TRBV5-1 with TRBJ2-1, with D unclear. V was shortened by 5 bases and J by 5 bases, with 8 bases between the two germline ends. CDR1 and CDR2 (germline): SGHRS, YFSETQ. This CDR3 region has 12 residues. CDR3 protein: CASSIGHNEQFF. In DNA, the CDR3 is TGCGCCAGCAGTATAGGGCACAATGAGCAGTTCTTC.

This clonotype was detected many times. This chain uses TRBV27 with TRBJ1-6; TRBD1 agrees at 7 bases. CDR1 and CDR2 from the germline V gene are MNHEY and SMNVEV (reference sequence). This CDR3 has 16 amino acids. The V gene end was trimmed by 4 bases and the J gene end by 0 bases; junction bases not matched to a gene: 3. The CDR3 reads CASSSRDSSYNSPLHF. The CDR3 DNA is TGTGCCAGCAGTTCCCGGGACAGCTCCTATAATTCACCCCTCCACTTT.

This clonotype was seen many times. The rearrangement joins TRBV20-1 to TRBJ2-1; D possibly corresponds to TRBD2 (6 bases). V gave up 0 bases and J gave up 0 bases, with 12 bases separating them. The germline CDR1 and CDR2 sequences are DFQATT and SNEGSKA (reference sequence). The length of the CDR3 is 16 residues. In DNA, the CDR3 is TGCAGTGCTAGAGATTGGCGGGGCAGCTCCTACAATGAGCAGTTCTTC. Amino acids: CSARDWRGSSYNEQFF.

In this sample, this clonotype turned up many times. In DNA form, the CDR3 reads TGTGCCAGCAGCTTAAGAGCCTCAACTAACTATGGCTACACCTTC. This translates into CASSLRASTNYGYTF. The V call is TRBV7-2, the J call TRBJ1-2; unclear D gene. Germline CDR1 reads SGHTA; CDR2 reads FQGNSA. The CDR3 totals 15 residues. Between the trimmed V and J ends, which lost 2 bases and 0 bases, there was a span of 10 bases.